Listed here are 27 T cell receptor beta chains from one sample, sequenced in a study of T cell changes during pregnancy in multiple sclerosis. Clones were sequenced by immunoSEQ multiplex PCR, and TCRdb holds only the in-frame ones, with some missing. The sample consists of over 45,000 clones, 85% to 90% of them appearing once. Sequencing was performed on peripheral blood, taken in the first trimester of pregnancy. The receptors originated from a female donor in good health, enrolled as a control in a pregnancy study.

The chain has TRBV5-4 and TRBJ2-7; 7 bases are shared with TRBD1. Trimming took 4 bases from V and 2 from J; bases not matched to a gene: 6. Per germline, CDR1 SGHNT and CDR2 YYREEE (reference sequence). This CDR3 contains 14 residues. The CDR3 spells CASSPSTGTYEQYF. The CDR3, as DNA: TGTGCCAGCAGCCCGTCGACAGGGACCTACGAGCAGTACTTC.

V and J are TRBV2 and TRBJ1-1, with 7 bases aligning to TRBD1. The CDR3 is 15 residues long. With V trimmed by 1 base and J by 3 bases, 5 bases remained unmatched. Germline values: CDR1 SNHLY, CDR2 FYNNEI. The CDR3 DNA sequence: TGTGCCAGCAGTGAAGTTACAGGGGCTTACACTGAAGCTTTCTTT. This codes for CASSEVTGAYTEAFF.

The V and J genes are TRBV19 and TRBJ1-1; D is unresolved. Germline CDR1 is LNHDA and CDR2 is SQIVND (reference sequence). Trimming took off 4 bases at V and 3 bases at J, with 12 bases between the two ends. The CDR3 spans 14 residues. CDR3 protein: CASSNFGQYTEAFF. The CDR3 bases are TGTGCCAGTAGTAACTTTGGGCAGTACACTGAAGCTTTCTTT.

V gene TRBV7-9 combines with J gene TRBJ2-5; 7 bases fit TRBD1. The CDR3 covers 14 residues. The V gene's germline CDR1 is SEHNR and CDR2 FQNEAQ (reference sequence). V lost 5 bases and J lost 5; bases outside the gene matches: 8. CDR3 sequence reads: CASSLSDREETQYF. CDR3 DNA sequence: TGTGCCAGCAGCCTATCCGACAGGGAGGAGACCCAGTACTTC.

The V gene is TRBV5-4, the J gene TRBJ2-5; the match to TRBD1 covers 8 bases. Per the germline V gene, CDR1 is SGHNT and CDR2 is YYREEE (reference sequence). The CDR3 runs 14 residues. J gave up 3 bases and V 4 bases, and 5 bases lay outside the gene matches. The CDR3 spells CASSPGQGKETQYF. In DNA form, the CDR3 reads TGTGCCAGCAGCCCCGGACAGGGAAAAGAGACCCAGTACTTC.

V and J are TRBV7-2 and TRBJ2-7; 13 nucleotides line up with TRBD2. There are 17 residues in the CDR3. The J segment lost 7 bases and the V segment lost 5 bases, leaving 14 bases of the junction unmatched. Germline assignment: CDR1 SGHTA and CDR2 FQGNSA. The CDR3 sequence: CASSPRTSGSRGTEQYF. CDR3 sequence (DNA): TGTGCCAGCAGCCCTCGGACTAGCGGGAGTAGGGGTACGGAGCAGTACTTC.

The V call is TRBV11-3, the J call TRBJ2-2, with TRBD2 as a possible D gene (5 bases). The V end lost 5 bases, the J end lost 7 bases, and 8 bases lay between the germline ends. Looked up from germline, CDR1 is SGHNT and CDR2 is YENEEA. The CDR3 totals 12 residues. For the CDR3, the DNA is TGTGCCAGCAGCCTTAGCGACGGGGAGCTGTTTTTT. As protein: CASSLSDGELFF.

The CDR3 DNA reads TGCGCCTGCGGGAAGGTTATGGGATCTTACGAGCAGTACTTC. It codes for CACGKVMGSYEQYF. The chain has TRBV5-1 and TRBJ2-7; a weak D match, TRBD2 (6 bases). V was clipped by 10 bases and J by 4 bases, with 21 bases between them. The germline V gene has CDR1 SGHRS and CDR2 YFSETQ. CDR3 length: 14 amino acids.

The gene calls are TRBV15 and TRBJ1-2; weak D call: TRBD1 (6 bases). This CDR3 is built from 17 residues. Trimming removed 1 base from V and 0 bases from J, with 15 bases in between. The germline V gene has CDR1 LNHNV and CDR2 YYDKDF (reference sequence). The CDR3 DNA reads TGTGCCACCAGCAGAGTTGTCGGGGACAACGCTAACTATGGCTACACCTTC. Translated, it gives CATSRVVGDNANYGYTF.

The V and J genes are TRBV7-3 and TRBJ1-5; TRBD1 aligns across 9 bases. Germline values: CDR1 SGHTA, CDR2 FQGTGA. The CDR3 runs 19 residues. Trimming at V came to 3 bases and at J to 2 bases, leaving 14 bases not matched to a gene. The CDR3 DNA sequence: TGTGCCAGCAGCTTGGGTTCCGGGACAGGGAACGGTGGCAATCAGCCCCAGCATTTT. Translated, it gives CASSLGSGTGNGGNQPQHF.

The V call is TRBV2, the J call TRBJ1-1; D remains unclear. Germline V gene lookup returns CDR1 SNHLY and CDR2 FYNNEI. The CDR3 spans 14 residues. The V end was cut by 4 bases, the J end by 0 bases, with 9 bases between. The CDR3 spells CASSGATVNTEAFF. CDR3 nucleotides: TGTGCCAGCAGTGGGGCCACTGTGAACACTGAAGCTTTCTTT.

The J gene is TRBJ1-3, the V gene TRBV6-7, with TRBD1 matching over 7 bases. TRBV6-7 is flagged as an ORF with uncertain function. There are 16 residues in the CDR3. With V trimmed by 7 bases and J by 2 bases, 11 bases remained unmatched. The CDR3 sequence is CASILPSTGPGNTIYF. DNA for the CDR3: TGTGCCAGCATTCTACCTTCGACAGGGCCTGGAAACACCATATATTTT.

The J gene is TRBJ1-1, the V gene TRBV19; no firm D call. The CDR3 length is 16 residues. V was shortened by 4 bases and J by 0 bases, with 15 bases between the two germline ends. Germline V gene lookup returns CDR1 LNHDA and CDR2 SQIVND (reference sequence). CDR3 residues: CASSTSGMGLNTEAFF. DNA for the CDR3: TGTGCCAGTAGTACTTCCGGGATGGGGTTGAACACTGAAGCTTTCTTT.

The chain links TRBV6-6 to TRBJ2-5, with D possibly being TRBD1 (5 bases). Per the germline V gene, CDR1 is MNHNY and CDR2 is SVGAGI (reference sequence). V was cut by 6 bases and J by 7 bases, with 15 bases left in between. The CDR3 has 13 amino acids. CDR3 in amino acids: CASSQYDSATQYF. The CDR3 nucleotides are TGTGCCAGCAGCCAATACGACAGCGCGACCCAGTACTTC.

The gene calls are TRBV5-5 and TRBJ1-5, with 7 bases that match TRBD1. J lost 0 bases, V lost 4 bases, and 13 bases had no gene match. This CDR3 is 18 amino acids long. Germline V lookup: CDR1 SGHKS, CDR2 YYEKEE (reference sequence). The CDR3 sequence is CASSKIGTESYSNQPQHF. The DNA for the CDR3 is TGTGCCAGCAGCAAGATTGGGACAGAAAGTTATAGCAATCAGCCCCAGCATTTT.

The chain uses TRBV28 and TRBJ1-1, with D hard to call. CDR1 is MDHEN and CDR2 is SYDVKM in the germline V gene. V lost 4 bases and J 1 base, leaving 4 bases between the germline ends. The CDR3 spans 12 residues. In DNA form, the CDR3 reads TGTGCCAGCAGTTCTCCGAACACTGAAGCTTTCTTT. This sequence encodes CASSSPNTEAFF.

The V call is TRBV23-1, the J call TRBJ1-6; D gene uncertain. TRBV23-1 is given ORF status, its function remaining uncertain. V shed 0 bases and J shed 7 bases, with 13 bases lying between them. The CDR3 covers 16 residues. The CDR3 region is CASSQSRATRNSPLHF. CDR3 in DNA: TGCGCCAGCAGTCAATCGAGGGCCACGAGAAATTCACCCCTCCACTTT.

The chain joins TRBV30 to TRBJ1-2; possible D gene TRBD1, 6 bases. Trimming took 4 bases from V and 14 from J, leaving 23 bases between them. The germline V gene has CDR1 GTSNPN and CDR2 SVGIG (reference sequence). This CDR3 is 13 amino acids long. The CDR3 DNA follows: TGTGCCTGGAAAACACAGGGTCTAGTTCATTGGACCTTC. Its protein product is CAWKTQGLVHWTF.

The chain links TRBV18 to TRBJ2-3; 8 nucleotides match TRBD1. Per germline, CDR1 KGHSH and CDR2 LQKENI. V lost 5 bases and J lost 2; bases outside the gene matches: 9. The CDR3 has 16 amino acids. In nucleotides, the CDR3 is TGTGCCAGCTCAGGATTGGCAGGGGGCCTCACAGATACGCAGTATTTT. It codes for CASSGLAGGLTDTQYF.

CDR3 protein: CASSPPRQGSNQPQHF. The CDR3, as DNA: TGTGCCAGTAGCCCGCCCCGGCAGGGAAGCAATCAGCCCCAGCATTTT. The chain carries TRBV19 and TRBJ1-5; D may be TRBD1 (5 bases). The CDR3 spans 16 residues. CDR1 is LNHDA, CDR2 SQIVND, per germline (reference sequence). Trimming took off 6 bases at V and 1 base at J, with 16 bases between the two ends. Together with reference TRBV19 and TRBJ1-5, the CDR3 gives the full variable domain: DGGITQSPKYLFRKEGQNVTLSCEQNLNHDAMYWYRQDPGQGLRLIYYSQIVNDFQKGDIAEGYSVSREKKESFPLTVTSAQKNPTAFYLCASSPPRQGSNQPQHFGDGTRLSIL.

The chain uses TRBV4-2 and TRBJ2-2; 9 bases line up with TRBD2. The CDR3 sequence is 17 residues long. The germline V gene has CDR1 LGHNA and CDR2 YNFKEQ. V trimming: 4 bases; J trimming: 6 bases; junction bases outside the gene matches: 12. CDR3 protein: CASSPLGSSGGPGELFF. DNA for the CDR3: TGTGCCAGCAGCCCGCTGGGGAGTAGCGGGGGCCCCGGGGAGCTGTTTTTT.

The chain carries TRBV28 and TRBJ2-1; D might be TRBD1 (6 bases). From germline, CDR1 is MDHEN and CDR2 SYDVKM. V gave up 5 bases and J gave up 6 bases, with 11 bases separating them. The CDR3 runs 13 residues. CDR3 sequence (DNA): TGTGCCAGCAGTGCTACAGGGTCCAATGAGCAGTTCTTC. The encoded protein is CASSATGSNEQFF.

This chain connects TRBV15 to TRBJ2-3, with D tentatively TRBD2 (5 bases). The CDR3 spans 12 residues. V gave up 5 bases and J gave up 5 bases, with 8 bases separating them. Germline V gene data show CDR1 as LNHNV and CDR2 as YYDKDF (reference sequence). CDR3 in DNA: TGTGCCACCAGCGGAGGAGTAGATACGCAGTATTTT. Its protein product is CATSGGVDTQYF.

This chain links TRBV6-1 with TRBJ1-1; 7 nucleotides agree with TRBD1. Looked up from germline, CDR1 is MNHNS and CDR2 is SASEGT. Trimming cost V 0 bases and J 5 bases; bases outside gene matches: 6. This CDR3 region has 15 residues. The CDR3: CASSEAEGAGTEAFF. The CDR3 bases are TGTGCCAGCAGTGAAGCCGAGGGGGCAGGTACTGAAGCTTTCTTT.

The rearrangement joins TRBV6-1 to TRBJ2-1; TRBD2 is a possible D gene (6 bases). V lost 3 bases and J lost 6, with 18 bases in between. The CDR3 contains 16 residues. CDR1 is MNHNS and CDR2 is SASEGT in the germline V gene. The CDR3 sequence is CASSERRGGFGNEQFF. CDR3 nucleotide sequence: TGTGCCAGCAGTGAGCGGAGGGGCGGATTCGGCAATGAGCAGTTCTTC.

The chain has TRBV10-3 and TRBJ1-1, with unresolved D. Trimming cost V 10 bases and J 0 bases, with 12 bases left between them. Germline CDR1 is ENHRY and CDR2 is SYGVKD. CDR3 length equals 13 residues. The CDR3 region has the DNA TGTGCCACCCAGCAGACTTTGAACACTGAAGCTTTCTTT. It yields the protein CATQQTLNTEAFF.

The CDR3 nucleotides read TGTGCCAGCAGTAACACGATGAACACTGAAGCTTTCTTT. This gives the protein CASSNTMNTEAFF. The rearrangement joins TRBV6-4 to TRBJ1-1; D gene uncertain. CDR1 is MRHNA and CDR2 is SNTAGT in the germline V gene. The CDR3 runs 13 residues. V was pared by 5 bases and J by 0 bases, with 7 bases between.